The 30 T cell receptor beta chains listed next were all sequenced from one sample in a study of control samples from healthy donors and cancer patients. Data came from immunoSEQ multiplex PCR; TCRdb stores just in-frame clones and leaves some out. The table shows 85,000 to 95,000 clones, with around 89% occurring only once. Sequencing input: blood. These receptors all stem from a woman in her seventies in good health.

The rearrangement links TRBV3-1 (or the pseudogene TRBV3-2) to TRBJ1-6; D is uncertain. This CDR3 region has 12 residues. Germline CDR1 and CDR2: LGHDT and YNNKEL (reference sequence). V lost 5 bases and J 1 base, leaving 0 bases between the germline ends. The CDR3: CASSSYNSPLHF. The CDR3 coding sequence is TGTGCCAGCAGCTCCTATAATTCACCCCTCCACTTT.

The chain carries TRBV6-4 and TRBJ1-2, with 9 bases identical to TRBD1. This CDR3 has 14 residues. The V gene end was trimmed by 6 bases and the J gene end by 0 bases; junction bases not matched to a gene: 2. Germline loops: CDR1 MRHNA, CDR2 SNTAGT. The chain's CDR3 is CASRGQGSNYGYTF. In nucleotides, the CDR3 is TGTGCCAGCAGAGGACAGGGGTCTAACTATGGCTACACCTTC.

The genes are TRBV18 and TRBJ1-2, with TRBD1 matching 7 bases. V lost 2 bases, J lost 4 bases, and 10 bases stayed unmatched. The CDR3 covers 16 residues. From germline, CDR1 is KGHSH and CDR2 LQKENI. CDR3 sequence: CASSPSPGTDAYGYTF. In nucleotides, the CDR3 is TGTGCCAGCTCACCAAGCCCCGGGACAGATGCCTATGGCTACACCTTC.

V and J are TRBV7-9 and TRBJ2-3, with D unresolved. The CDR3 runs to 13 residues. Looked up from germline, CDR1 is SEHNR and CDR2 is FQNEAQ (reference sequence). V was clipped by 10 bases and J by 5 bases, with 16 bases between them. CDR3 bases: TGTGCCATATCGGCCCGCAGAGGAGATACGCAGTATTTT. It translates to CAISARRGDTQYF.

The chain has TRBV29-1 and TRBJ2-5; D remains unclear. The CDR3 has 12 residues. The germline V gene has CDR1 SQVTM and CDR2 ANQGSEA. V dropped 3 bases and J dropped 4 bases, with 9 bases sitting between them. The chain's CDR3 is CSVDVTGETQYF. The CDR3 DNA follows: TGCAGCGTTGATGTAACGGGAGAGACCCAGTACTTC.

V and J are TRBV5-4 and TRBJ1-1; TRBD1 matches at 7 bases. V lost 1 base and J lost 6; bases outside the gene matches: 3. This CDR3 region has 13 residues. Looked up from germline, CDR1 is SGHNT and CDR2 is YYREEE (reference sequence). The CDR3 spells CASSLQGGAEAFF. The CDR3 DNA reads as TGTGCCAGCAGCTTGCAAGGGGGCGCTGAAGCTTTCTTT.

This chain joins TRBV5-1 and TRBJ2-1; 9 bases are shared with TRBD1. V shed 4 bases, J shed 8 bases, and the junction held 10 bases outside the gene matches. Germline CDR1 SGHRS, CDR2 YFSETQ. The CDR3 extends over 15 amino acids. CDR3 in amino acids: CASSTWDRVADEQFF. DNA for the CDR3: TGCGCCAGCAGCACCTGGGACAGGGTCGCGGATGAGCAGTTCTTC. The full variable domain, with the rest looked up from reference TRBV5-1 and TRBJ2-1, is KAGVTQTPRYLIKTRGQQVTLSCSPISGHRSVSWYQQTPGQGLQFLFEYFSETQRNKGNFPGRFSGRQFSNSRSEMNVSTLELGDSALYLCASSTWDRVADEQFFGPGTRLTVL.

The rearrangement links TRBV6-2 or TRBV6-3 to TRBJ1-1; D is possibly TRBD1 (6 bases). V lost 6 bases, J lost 8 bases, and 19 bases lay in between. The CDR3 has 14 residues. The germline gives CDR1 MNHEY, CDR2 SVGEGT. The CDR3 protein is CASSLLNGQPEAFF. The DNA for the CDR3 is TGTGCCAGCAGCCTACTCAACGGACAGCCCGAAGCTTTCTTT.

This chain links TRBV20-1 with TRBJ1-5, with 7 positions matching TRBD1. The CDR3 has 13 residues. J was trimmed by 2 bases and V by 4 bases; bases with no gene match: 2. From germline, CDR1 is DFQATT and CDR2 SNEGSKA (reference sequence). This CDR3 reads CSATDRGNQPQHF. The CDR3 nucleotides read TGCAGTGCTACTGACAGGGGCAATCAGCCCCAGCATTTT.

The V and J genes are TRBV12-3 or TRBV12-4 and TRBJ1-2; the D is unclear. The germline V and J ends were trimmed by 7 bases and 2 bases, with 11 bases remaining between them. CDR3 length: 13 amino acids. The CDR3 region is CASIITPNYGYTF. The CDR3 DNA is TGTGCCAGCATCATTACACCCAACTATGGCTACACCTTC.

This sequence joins TRBV4-1 and TRBJ2-3, with TRBD2 matching over 9 bases. Germline V lookup: CDR1 MGHRA, CDR2 YSYEKL. V trimming: 0 bases; J trimming: 3 bases; junction bases outside the gene matches: 7. CDR3 length: 17 amino acids. CDR3 amino acids: CASSQDGAGGPTDTQYF. The CDR3 coding sequence is TGCGCCAGCAGCCAAGATGGGGCGGGGGGGCCGACAGATACGCAGTATTTT.

The J gene is TRBJ1-1, the V gene TRBV6-5; D gene ambiguous. CDR1 and CDR2 from the germline V gene are MNHEY and SVGAGI. The V and J ends lost 1 base and 3 bases respectively, with 6 bases between them. This CDR3 is built from 13 residues. CDR3 in amino acids: CASSYFGDTEAFF. CDR3 DNA sequence: TGTGCCAGCAGTTACTTCGGGGACACTGAAGCTTTCTTT.

The genes are TRBV5-1 and TRBJ2-7; D is perhaps TRBD2 (5 bases). The germline V gene has CDR1 SGHRS and CDR2 YFSETQ. The CDR3 is 13 residues long. V was pared by 2 bases and J by 3 bases, with 9 bases between. The CDR3 spells CASSFAAGYEQYF. CDR3 DNA: TGCGCCAGCAGCTTTGCGGCGGGCTACGAGCAGTACTTC. Complete variable domain (other parts from reference TRBV5-1 and TRBJ2-7): KAGVTQTPRYLIKTRGQQVTLSCSPISGHRSVSWYQQTPGQGLQFLFEYFSETQRNKGNFPGRFSGRQFSNSRSEMNVSTLELGDSALYLCASSFAAGYEQYFGPGTRLTVT.

This clone was detected only a few times. The chain employs TRBV6-5 and TRBJ1-2, with D perhaps matching TRBD1 (6 bases). Germline V gene data show CDR1 as MNHEY and CDR2 as SVGAGI. The CDR3 extends over 14 amino acids. V lost 7 bases and J 8 bases, leaving 20 bases between the germline ends. The CDR3 DNA is TGTGCCAGCACCTCGGGGGGGCCTTTATACGGCTACACCTTC. Its protein is CASTSGGPLYGYTF.

This chain joins TRBV18 and TRBJ1-5; D gene ambiguous. In germline, CDR1 is KGHSH, CDR2 LQKENI. V lost 2 bases and J lost 1, with 12 bases in between. The CDR3 loop spans 16 amino acids. The CDR3 sequence: CASSPSYQTSNQPQHF. CDR3 nucleotide sequence: TGTGCCAGCTCACCATCTTACCAGACGAGCAATCAGCCCCAGCATTTT.

The CDR3 loop reads CASSPPVADTQYF. DNA for the CDR3: TGTGCCAGCAGCCCACCGGTAGCAGATACGCAGTATTTT. V and J are TRBV7-9 and TRBJ2-3; no firm D call. Germline loops: CDR1 SEHNR, CDR2 FQNEAQ (reference sequence). CDR3 length: 13 residues. Between the trimmed V and J ends, which lost 5 bases and 4 bases, there was a span of 10 bases.

V usage is TRBV29-1 and J usage is TRBJ1-3; D call uncertain. V shed 7 bases and J shed 0 bases, with 13 bases lying between them. This CDR3 has 14 residues. Germline CDR1 SQVTM, CDR2 ANQGSEA. The CDR3 region has the DNA TGCAGCGCCCGGACGGGTAGCTCTGGAAACACCATATATTTT. Protein sequence: CSARTGSSGNTIYF.

This sequence joins TRBV19 and TRBJ2-7, with 8 bases that match TRBD1. The CDR3 consists of 14 residues. Unmatched junction bases numbered 9, after V lost 4 bases and J lost 7 bases. Germline CDR1 and CDR2: LNHDA and SQIVND (reference sequence). The CDR3 nucleotides read TGTGCCAGTAGTACCACCGGGACAGGAGGGGAGCAGTACTTC. The encoded protein is CASSTTGTGGEQYF. The full variable domain, rest sourced from reference TRBV19 and TRBJ2-7, is DGGITQSPKYLFRKEGQNVTLSCEQNLNHDAMYWYRQDPGQGLRLIYYSQIVNDFQKGDIAEGYSVSREKKESFPLTVTSAQKNPTAFYLCASSTTGTGGEQYFGPGTRLTVT.

The chain uses TRBV29-1 and TRBJ2-7; 9 bases are shared with TRBD1. Germline trimming cut 0 bases from V and 2 bases from J; bases unmatched to any gene: 5. This CDR3 has 15 residues. Germline V CDR1 and CDR2: SQVTM, ANQGSEA. CDR3 sequence: CSVEDTGQGTYEQYF. In DNA, the CDR3 is TGCAGCGTTGAAGATACAGGACAGGGGACCTACGAGCAGTACTTC.

V usage is TRBV5-5 and J usage is TRBJ1-1, with D unclear. CDR1 and CDR2 (germline): SGHKS, YYEKEE (reference sequence). The CDR3 totals 14 residues. Trimming left V 3 bases short and J 0 bases short, with 9 bases between. CDR3 nucleotide sequence: TGTGCCAGCAGCTACGGTCTCCTGAACACTGAAGCTTTCTTT. Protein: CASSYGLLNTEAFF.

Worth noting for this clone: The sample has other DNA sequences that encode this CDR3 too. The V call is TRBV3-1 (or the pseudogene TRBV3-2), the J call TRBJ2-7, with D perhaps matching TRBD1 or TRBD2 (6 bases each). Germline loops: CDR1 LGHDT, CDR2 YNNKEL (reference sequence). Trimming pared 4 bases from V and 4 bases from J, leaving 8 bases between. The length of the CDR3 is 12 residues. CDR3 bases: TGTGCCAGCAGCCTAGGGGGGTACGAGCAGTACTTC. Amino acids: CASSLGGYEQYF.

CDR3 region: CASSRQRYTEAFF. The CDR3 nucleotides read TGTGCCAGCAGCCGCCAACGGTACACTGAAGCTTTCTTT. The rearrangement links TRBV7-8 to TRBJ1-1; D gene uncertain. The CDR3 is 13 residues long. CDR1 and CDR2 from the germline V gene are SGHVS and FQNEAQ. V lost 5 bases and J 3 bases, leaving 10 bases between the germline ends.

The genes are TRBV28 and TRBJ2-1, with 11 bases matching TRBD2. The V gene end was trimmed by 2 bases and the J gene end by 0 bases; junction bases not matched to a gene: 3. The CDR3 has 17 residues. Germline CDR1 MDHEN, CDR2 SYDVKM. CDR3 loop: CASSLTSGGRSYNEQFF. The CDR3 DNA reads as TGTGCCAGCAGTTTAACTAGCGGGGGTCGCTCCTACAATGAGCAGTTCTTC.

V is TRBV4-3 and J is TRBJ2-1; 7 bases align to TRBD2. The CDR3 is made up of 16 amino acids. V lost 1 base to trimming and J lost 5 bases; unmatched junction nucleotides: 8. Germline CDR1 reads LGHNA; CDR2 reads YSLEER. CDR3 nucleotides: TGCGCCAGCAGCCAAGGTGGGACTACGAGGCACAATGAGCAGTTCTTC. It translates to CASSQGGTTRHNEQFF.

This rearrangement joins TRBV23-1 to TRBJ1-1, with D possibly being TRBD1 (5 bases). TRBV23-1 is annotated as an ORF whose role is uncertain. The V gene lost 8 bases and the J gene lost 10 bases, with 17 bases spanning the gap. This CDR3 has 12 residues. The CDR3 loop is CASGSTGTGAFF. In DNA form, the CDR3 reads TGCGCCAGCGGATCTACCGGGACCGGAGCTTTCTTT.

The CDR3 protein is CASSVGLIGLGGYTF. As DNA, the CDR3 is TGTGCCAGCAGCGTAGGGTTAATTGGGCTGGGAGGCTACACCTTC. The J gene is TRBJ1-2, the V gene TRBV9; unclear D gene. This CDR3 spans 15 amino acids. Trimming removed 0 bases from V and 8 bases from J, with 17 bases in between. Per germline, CDR1 SGDLS and CDR2 YYNGEE.

Here the CDR3 reads CASSNLPLHEKLFF. The CDR3 nucleotides read TGTGCCAGCAGCAACCTACCCCTACATGAAAAACTGTTTTTT. V usage is TRBV21-1 and J usage is TRBJ1-4. TRBV21-1 is a pseudogene locus. The CDR3 length is 14 residues.

This chain links TRBV6-1 with TRBJ1-5; D is unclear. Trimming took 1 base from V and 4 from J, leaving 5 bases between them. The germline CDR1 and CDR2 sequences are MNHNS and SASEGT. This CDR3 is built from 13 residues. CDR3: CASSEGWNQPQHF. The DNA of the CDR3 is TGTGCCAGCAGTGAAGGGTGGAATCAGCCCCAGCATTTT.

The rearrangement uses TRBV3-1 (or the pseudogene TRBV3-2) and TRBJ2-7; tentative D call: TRBD2 (6 bases). V was trimmed by 3 bases and J by 3 bases, leaving 15 bases between them. Germline loops: CDR1 LGHDT, CDR2 YNNKEL (reference sequence). The CDR3 loop spans 15 amino acids. CDR3 loop: CASSHWGSGVYEQYF. CDR3 DNA: TGTGCCAGCAGCCATTGGGGTAGCGGTGTCTACGAGCAGTACTTC.

The chain is built from TRBV14 and TRBJ1-2; TRBD1 aligns across 10 bases. The CDR3 runs to 15 residues. Unmatched junction bases numbered 7, after V lost 5 bases and J lost 4 bases. Germline V gives CDR1 SGHDN, CDR2 FVKESK. CDR3 DNA sequence: TGTGCCAGCAGCGCGACAGGGGGCGCTTCCTATGGCTACACCTTC. Residues: CASSATGGASYGYTF.